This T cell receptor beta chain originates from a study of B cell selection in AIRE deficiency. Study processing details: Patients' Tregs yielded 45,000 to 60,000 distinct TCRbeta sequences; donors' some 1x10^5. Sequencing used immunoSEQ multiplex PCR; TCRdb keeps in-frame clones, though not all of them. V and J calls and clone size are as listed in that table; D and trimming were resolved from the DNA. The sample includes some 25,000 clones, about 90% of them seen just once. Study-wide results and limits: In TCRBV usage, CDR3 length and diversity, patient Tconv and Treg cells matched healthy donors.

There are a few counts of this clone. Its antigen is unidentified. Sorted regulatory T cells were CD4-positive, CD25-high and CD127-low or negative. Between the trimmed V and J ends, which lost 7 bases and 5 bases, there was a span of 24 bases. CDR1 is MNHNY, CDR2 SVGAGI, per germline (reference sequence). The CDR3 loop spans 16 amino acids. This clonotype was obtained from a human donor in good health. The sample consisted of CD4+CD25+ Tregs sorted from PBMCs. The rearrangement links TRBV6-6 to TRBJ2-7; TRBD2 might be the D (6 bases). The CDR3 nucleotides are TGTGCCAGCAAAGGGAACCCTGCTGAGGGGAGGCACGAGCAGTACTTC. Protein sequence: CASKGNPAEGRHEQYF.